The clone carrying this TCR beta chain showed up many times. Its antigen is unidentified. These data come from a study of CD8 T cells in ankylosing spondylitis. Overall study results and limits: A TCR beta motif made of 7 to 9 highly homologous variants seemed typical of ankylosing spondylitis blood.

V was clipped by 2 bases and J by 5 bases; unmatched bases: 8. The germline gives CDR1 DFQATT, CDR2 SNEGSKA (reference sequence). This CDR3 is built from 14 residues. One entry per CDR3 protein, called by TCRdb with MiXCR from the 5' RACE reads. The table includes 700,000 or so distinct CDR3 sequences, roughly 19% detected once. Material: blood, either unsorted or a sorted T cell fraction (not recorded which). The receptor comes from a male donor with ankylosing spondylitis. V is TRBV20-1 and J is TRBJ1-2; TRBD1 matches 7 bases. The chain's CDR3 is CSARSGQEVYGYTF. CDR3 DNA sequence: TGCAGTGCTAGATCTGGACAGGAGGTGTATGGCTACACCTTC.